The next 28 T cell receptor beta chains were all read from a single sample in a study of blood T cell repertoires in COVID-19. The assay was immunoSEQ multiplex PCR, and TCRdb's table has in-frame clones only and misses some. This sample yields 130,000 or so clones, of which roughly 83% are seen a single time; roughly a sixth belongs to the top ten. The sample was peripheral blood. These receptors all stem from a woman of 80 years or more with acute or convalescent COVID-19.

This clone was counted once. CDR3 sequence reads: CASSSVTSGGREQYF. The CDR3 nucleotides read TGCGCCAGCAGCTCAGTGACTAGCGGGGGGAGGGAGCAGTACTTC. The genes are TRBV4-1 and TRBJ2-7; TRBD2 matches at 13 bases. Unmatched junction bases numbered 8, after V lost 5 bases and J lost 7 bases. The CDR3 consists of 15 residues. Germline V CDR1 and CDR2: MGHRA, YSYEKL.

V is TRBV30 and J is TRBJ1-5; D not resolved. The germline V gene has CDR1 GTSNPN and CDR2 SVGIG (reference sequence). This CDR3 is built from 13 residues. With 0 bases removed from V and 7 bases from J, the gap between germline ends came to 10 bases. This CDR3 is CAWSVNLPQPQHF. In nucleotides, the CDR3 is TGTGCCTGGAGTGTAAACCTACCCCAGCCCCAGCATTTT. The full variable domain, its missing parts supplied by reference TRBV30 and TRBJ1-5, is SQTIHQWPATLVQPVGSPLSLECTVEGTSNPNLYWYRQAAGRGLQLLFYSVGIGQISSEVPQNLSASRPQDRQFILSSKKLLLSDSGFYLCAWSVNLPQPQHFGDGTRLSIL.

CDR3 region: CASSLGQLSGHEKLFF. The DNA of the CDR3 is TGTGCCAGCAGCTTAGGACAGTTGAGTGGTCATGAAAAACTGTTTTTT. The chain is built from TRBV5-6 and TRBJ1-4, with D perhaps TRBD1 (6 bases). V was clipped by 2 bases and J by 6 bases, with 17 bases between them. This CDR3 is built from 16 residues. From germline, CDR1 is SGHDT and CDR2 YYEEEE.

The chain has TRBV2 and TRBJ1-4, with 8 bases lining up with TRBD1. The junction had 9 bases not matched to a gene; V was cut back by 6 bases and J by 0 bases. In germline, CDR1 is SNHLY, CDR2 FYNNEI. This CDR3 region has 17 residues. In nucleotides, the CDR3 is TGTGCCAGCAGGGAGGGACAGGCCTATGCAACTAATGAAAAACTGTTTTTT. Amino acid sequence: CASREGQAYATNEKLFF.

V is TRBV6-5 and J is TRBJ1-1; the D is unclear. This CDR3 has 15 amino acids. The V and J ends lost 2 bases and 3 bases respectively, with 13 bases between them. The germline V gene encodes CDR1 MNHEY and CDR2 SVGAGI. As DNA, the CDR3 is TGTGCCAGCAGTTACCCTCGGTGGGCCGACACTGAAGCTTTCTTT. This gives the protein CASSYPRWADTEAFF.

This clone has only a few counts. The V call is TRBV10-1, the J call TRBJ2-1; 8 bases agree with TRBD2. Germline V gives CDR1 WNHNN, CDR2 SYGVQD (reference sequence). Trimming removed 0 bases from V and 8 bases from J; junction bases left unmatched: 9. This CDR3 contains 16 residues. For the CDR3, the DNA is TGCGCCAGCAGTGAGTCCGGCGCGGGGGGAGTCGATGAGCAGTTCTTC. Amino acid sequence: CASSESGAGGVDEQFF.

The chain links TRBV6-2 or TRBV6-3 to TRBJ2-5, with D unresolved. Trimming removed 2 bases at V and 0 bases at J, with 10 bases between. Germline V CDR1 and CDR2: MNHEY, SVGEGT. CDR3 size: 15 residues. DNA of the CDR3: TGTGCCAGCAGTTACGGAGCCCTGTACCAAGAGACCCAGTACTTC. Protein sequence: CASSYGALYQETQYF.

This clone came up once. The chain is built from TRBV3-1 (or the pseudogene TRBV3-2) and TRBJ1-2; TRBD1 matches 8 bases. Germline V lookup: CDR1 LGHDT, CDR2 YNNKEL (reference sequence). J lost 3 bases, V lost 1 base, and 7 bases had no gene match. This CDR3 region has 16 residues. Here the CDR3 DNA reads TGTGCCAGCAGCCAAGGACAATGGACAGGGCACTATGGCTACACCTTC. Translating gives CASSQGQWTGHYGYTF.

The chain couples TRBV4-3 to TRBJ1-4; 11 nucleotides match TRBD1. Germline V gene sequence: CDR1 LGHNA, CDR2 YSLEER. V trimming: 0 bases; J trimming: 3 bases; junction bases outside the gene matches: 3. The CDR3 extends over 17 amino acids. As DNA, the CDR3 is TGCGCCAGCAGCCAAGATTGGACAGGGGGCGCTAATGAAAAACTGTTTTTT. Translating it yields CASSQDWTGGANEKLFF.

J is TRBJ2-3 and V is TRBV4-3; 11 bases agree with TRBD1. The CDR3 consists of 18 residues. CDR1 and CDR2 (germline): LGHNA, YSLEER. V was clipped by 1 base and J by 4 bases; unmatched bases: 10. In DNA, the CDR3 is TGCGCCAGCAGCCAAGGATTTCCGGGACAGGGGGATTCAGATACGCAGTATTTT. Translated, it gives CASSQGFPGQGDSDTQYF.

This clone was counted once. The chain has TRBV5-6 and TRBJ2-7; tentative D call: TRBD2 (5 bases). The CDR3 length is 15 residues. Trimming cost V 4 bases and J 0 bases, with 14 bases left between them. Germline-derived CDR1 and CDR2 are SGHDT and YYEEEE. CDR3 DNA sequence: TGTGCCAGCAGCCGCCGGGAACTTCGCTCCTACGAGCAGTACTTC. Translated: CASSRRELRSYEQYF.

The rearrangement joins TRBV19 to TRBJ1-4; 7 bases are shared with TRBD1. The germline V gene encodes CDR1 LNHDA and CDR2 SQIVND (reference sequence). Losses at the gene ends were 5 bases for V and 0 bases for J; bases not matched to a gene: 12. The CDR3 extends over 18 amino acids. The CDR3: CASSPNDRVIATNEKLFF. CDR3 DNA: TGTGCCAGTAGTCCCAATGACAGGGTAATCGCAACTAATGAAAAACTGTTTTTT.

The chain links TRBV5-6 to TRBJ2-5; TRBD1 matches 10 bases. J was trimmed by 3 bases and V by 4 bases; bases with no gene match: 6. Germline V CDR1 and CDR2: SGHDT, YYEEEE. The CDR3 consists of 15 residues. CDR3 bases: TGTGCCAGCAGCAATTACGGGACAGGGGAAGAGACCCAGTACTTC. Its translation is CASSNYGTGEETQYF.

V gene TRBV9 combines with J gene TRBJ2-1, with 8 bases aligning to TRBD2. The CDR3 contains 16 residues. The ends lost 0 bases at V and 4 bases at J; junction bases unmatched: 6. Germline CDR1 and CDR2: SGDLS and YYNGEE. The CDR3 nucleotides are TGTGCCAGCAGCGTAGCGGGGGGGCCCGTATACAATGAGCAGTTCTTC. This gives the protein CASSVAGGPVYNEQFF.

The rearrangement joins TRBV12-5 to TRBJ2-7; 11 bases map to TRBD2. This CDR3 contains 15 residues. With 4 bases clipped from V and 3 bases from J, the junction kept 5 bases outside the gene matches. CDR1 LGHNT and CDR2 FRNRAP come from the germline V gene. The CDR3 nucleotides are TGTGCTAGTGGTTACGGGACTAGCGGCAACTACGAGCAGTACTTC. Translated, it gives CASGYGTSGNYEQYF.

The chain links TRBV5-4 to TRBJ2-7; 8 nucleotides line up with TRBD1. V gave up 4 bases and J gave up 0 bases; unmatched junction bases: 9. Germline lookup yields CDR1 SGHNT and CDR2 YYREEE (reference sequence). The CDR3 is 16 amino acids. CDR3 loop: CASSRPTGQASYEQYF. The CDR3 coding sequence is TGTGCCAGCAGCCGACCCACGGGACAGGCCTCCTACGAGCAGTACTTC.

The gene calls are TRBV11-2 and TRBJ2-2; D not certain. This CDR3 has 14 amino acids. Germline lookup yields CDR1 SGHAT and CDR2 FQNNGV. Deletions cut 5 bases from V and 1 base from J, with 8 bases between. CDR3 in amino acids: CASSPLRNTGELFF. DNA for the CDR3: TGTGCCAGCAGCCCTCTTCGGAACACCGGGGAGCTGTTTTTT.

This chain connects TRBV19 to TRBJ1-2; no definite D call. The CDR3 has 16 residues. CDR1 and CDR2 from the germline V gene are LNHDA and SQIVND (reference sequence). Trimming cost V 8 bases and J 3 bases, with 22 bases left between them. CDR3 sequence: CASHRGTTIRDYGYTF. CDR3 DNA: TGTGCCAGTCACCGGGGAACGACCATAAGGGACTATGGCTACACCTTC. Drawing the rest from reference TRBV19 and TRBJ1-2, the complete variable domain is DGGITQSPKYLFRKEGQNVTLSCEQNLNHDAMYWYRQDPGQGLRLIYYSQIVNDFQKGDIAEGYSVSREKKESFPLTVTSAQKNPTAFYLCASHRGTTIRDYGYTFGSGTRLTVV.

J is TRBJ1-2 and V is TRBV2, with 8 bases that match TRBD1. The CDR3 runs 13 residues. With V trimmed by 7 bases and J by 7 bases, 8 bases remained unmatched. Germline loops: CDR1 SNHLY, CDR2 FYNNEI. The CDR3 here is CASKGQGSSGYTF. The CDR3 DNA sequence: TGTGCCAGCAAAGGACAGGGAAGCTCTGGCTACACCTTC.

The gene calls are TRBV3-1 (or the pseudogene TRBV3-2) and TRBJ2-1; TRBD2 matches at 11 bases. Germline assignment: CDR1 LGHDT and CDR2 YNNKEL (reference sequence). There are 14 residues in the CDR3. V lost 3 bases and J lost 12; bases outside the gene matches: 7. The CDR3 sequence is CASSHGSGGAWQFF. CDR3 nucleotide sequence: TGTGCCAGCAGCCATGGTAGCGGGGGGGCGTGGCAGTTCTTC.

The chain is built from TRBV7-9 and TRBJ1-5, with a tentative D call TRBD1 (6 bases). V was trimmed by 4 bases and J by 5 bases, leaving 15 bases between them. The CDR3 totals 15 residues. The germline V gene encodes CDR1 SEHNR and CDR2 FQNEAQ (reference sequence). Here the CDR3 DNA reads TGTGCCAGCAGCTCGGGGCCAGCAGGGGATCAGCCCCAGCATTTT. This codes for CASSSGPAGDQPQHF.

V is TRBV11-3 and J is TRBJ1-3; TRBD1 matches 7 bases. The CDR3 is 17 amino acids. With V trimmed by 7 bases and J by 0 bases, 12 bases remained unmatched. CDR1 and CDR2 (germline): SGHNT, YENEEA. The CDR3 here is CASTPKRDRFSGNTIYF. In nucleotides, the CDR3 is TGTGCCAGCACCCCCAAACGGGACAGATTCTCTGGAAACACCATATATTTT.

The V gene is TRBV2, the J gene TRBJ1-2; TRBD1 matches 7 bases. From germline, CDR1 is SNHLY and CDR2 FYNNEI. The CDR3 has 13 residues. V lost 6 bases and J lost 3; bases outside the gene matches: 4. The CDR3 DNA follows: TGTGCCAGCAGCGAGGGACAGTACTATGGCTACACCTTC. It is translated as CASSEGQYYGYTF.

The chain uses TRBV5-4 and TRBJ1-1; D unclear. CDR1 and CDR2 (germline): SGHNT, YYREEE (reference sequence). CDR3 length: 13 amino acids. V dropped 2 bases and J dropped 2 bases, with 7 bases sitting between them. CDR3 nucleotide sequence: TGTGCCAGCAGCTTCTCACATAACACTGAAGCTTTCTTT. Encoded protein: CASSFSHNTEAFF.

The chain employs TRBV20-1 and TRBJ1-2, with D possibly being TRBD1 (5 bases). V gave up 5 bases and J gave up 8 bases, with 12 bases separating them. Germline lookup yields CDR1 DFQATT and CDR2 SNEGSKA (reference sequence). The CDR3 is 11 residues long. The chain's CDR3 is CSAGQGYGYTF. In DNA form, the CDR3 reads TGCAGTGCTGGCCAGGGCTACGGCTACACCTTC.

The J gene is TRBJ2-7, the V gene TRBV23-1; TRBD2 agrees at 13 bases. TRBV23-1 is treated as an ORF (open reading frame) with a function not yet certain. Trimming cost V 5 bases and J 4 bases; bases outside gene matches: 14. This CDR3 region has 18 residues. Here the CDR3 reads CASSIVTSGGGREYEQYF. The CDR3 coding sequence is TGCGCCAGCAGTATCGTAACTAGCGGGGGGGGTCGGGAGTACGAGCAGTACTTC.

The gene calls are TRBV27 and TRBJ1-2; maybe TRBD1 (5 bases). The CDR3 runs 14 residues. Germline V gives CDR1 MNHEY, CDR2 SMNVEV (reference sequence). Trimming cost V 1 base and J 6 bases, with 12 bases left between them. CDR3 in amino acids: CASSLFPGRDGYTF. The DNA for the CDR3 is TGTGCCAGCAGTTTATTCCCCGGCAGGGATGGCTACACCTTC.

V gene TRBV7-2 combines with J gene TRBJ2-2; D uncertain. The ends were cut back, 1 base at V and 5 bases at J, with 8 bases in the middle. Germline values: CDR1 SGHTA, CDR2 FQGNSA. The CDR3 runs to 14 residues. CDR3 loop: CASSLVTETGELFF. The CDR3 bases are TGTGCCAGCAGCTTAGTAACAGAAACCGGGGAGCTGTTTTTT. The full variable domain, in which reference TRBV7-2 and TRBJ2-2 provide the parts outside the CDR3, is GAGVSQSPSNKVTEKGKDVELRCDPISGHTALYWYRQSLGQGLEFLIYFQGNSAPDKSGLPSDRFSAERTGGSVSTLTIQRTQQEDSAVYLCASSLVTETGELFFGEGSRLTVL.